The rows below give T cell receptor beta chains drawn from one sample of a study of cytomegalovirus exposure and HLA in healthy donors. Repertoires were generated with immunoSEQ multiplex PCR, while TCRdb's copy carries only in-frame clones and drops some. Of under 150,000 clones listed, 75% to 85% are singletons. The sample was PBMCs. These TCRs come from a woman aged 40 to 50 in good health and CMV-seropositive. Each CDR3 is given with its conserved first and last residue. Fields, in order: clone size, J gene, V gene, D gene, CDR3 protein, CDR3 DNA. The D gene is left open where the match is weak. A row's size may be missing; if present it is once, few, many or a size class.

>NA|TRBJ2-3|TRBV30|TRBD2
CAWNILAGFDGTDTQYF
TGTGCCTGGAACATACTAGCGGGGTTTGATGGCACAGATACGCAGTATTTT
>NA|TRBJ2-7|TRBV28|NA
CASSPTPLEGYEQYF
TGTGCCAGCAGTCCTACTCCTCTAGAAGGCTACGAGCAGTACTTC
>NA|TRBJ1-4|TRBV6-5|NA
CASSFSQGEKLFF
TGTGCCAGCAGTTTTTCCCAGGGTGAAAAACTGTTTTTT
>NA|TRBJ1-5|TRBV10-3|TRBD1
CANRDSPNQPQHF
TGTGCCAACCGGGACAGCCCCAATCAGCCCCAGCATTTT
>NA|TRBJ1-2|TRBV18|NA
CASSPTGFTNYGYTF
TGTGCCAGCTCACCAACGGGATTTACTAACTATGGCTACACCTTC
>NA|TRBJ2-7|TRBV11-2|NA
CASSLRSGIEQYF
TGTGCCAGCAGCTTAAGGTCCGGGATCGAGCAGTACTTC
>NA|TRBJ2-5|TRBV7-2|NA
CASSQGNQETQYF
TGTGCCAGCAGCCAGGGGAACCAAGAGACCCAGTACTTC
>NA|TRBJ2-7|TRBV19|TRBD1
CASSKTTGDEQYF
TGTGCCAGTAGTAAAACGACAGGGGACGAGCAGTACTTC
>NA|TRBJ2-1|TRBV7-8|TRBD2
CASSLMGLAREQFF
TGTGCCAGCAGCTTAATGGGACTAGCGAGGGAGCAGTTCTTC
>NA|TRBJ1-1|TRBV6-1|NA
CASSFGPENTEAFF
TGTGCCAGCAGTTTTGGGCCAGAGAACACTGAAGCTTTCTTT
>few|TRBJ2-7|TRBV2|NA
CASSYRRGGSYEQYF
TGTGCCAGCAGTTATCGCCGGGGAGGCTCCTACGAGCAGTACTTC
>NA|TRBJ1-6|TRBV5-4|NA
CASSLPFSNSPLHF
TGTGCCAGCAGCTTGCCTTTCAGTAATTCACCCCTCCACTTT
>NA|TRBJ2-6|TRBV4-1|NA
CASSRGPSGSGANVLTF
TGCGCCAGCAGCCGCGGCCCGTCGGGCTCTGGGGCCAACGTCCTGACTTTC
>NA|TRBJ1-5|TRBV28|NA
CASSRGHHSINQPQHF
TGTGCCAGCAGCCGGGGACATCACTCGATAAATCAGCCCCAGCATTTT
>NA|TRBJ2-1|TRBV7-8|TRBD2
CASSSTTSGLYNEQFF
TGTGCCAGCAGCTCCACGACTAGCGGGCTTTACAATGAGCAGTTCTTC